These T cell receptor beta chains were read from a single sample in a study of CD8 T cells in ankylosing spondylitis. From the 5' RACE reads, TCRdb called clonotypes with MiXCR, one entry per CDR3 protein. The repertoire has hundreds of thousands of distinct CDR3 sequences, 20% to 30% of them found once; the top ten carry about 6.2%. Sequencing was performed on blood, either unsorted or a sorted T cell fraction (not recorded which). The receptors come from a male donor with ankylosing spondylitis or in good health (not recorded which). Both conserved end residues are part of each CDR3. A D gene is named only where the DNA matches it firmly. Clone sizes are given selectively: once, few, many, or a class where the clone is expanded.

j_call: TRBJ2-7; clone_size: NA; d_call: NA; v_call: TRBV12-3/TRBV12-4; cdr3_aa: CASSLALGGSSYEQYF; cdr3_nt: TGTGCCAGCAGTTTAGCGTTGGGCGGAAGCTCCTACGAGCAGTACTTC
j_call: TRBJ2-7; clone_size: NA; d_call: TRBD2; v_call: TRBV4-2; cdr3_aa: CASSQLAGGYYEQYF; cdr3_nt: TGTGCCAGCAGCCAACTAGCGGGAGGCTATTACGAGCAGTACTTC
j_call: TRBJ2-6; clone_size: many; d_call: NA; v_call: TRBV27; cdr3_aa: CASSLQGGANVLTF; cdr3_nt: TGTGCCAGCAGTTTACAGGGGGGGGCCAACGTCCTGACTTTC
j_call: TRBJ2-5; clone_size: NA; d_call: TRBD1; v_call: TRBV7-2; cdr3_aa: CASSYGQGETQYF; cdr3_nt: TGTGCCAGCAGCTACGGACAGGGAGAGACCCAGTACTTC
j_call: TRBJ2-7; clone_size: many; d_call: NA; v_call: TRBV12-3/TRBV12-4; cdr3_aa: CASSHDSRRTYEQYF; cdr3_nt: TGTGCCAGCAGTCATGACAGTCGTCGTACCTACGAGCAGTACTTC
j_call: TRBJ2-1; clone_size: few; d_call: TRBD2; v_call: TRBV20-1; cdr3_aa: CSASRGSSGNDEQFF; cdr3_nt: TGCAGTGCTTCCAGGGGATCTAGCGGGAACGATGAGCAGTTCTTC
j_call: TRBJ2-2; clone_size: NA; d_call: NA; v_call: TRBV20-1; cdr3_aa: CSARFVNTGELFF; cdr3_nt: TGCAGTGCTAGATTTGTAAACACCGGGGAGCTGTTTTTT
j_call: TRBJ1-3; clone_size: few; d_call: NA; v_call: TRBV12-3/TRBV12-4; cdr3_aa: CASSWTVSGNTIYF; cdr3_nt: TGTGCCAGCAGTTGGACAGTCAGCGGAAACACCATATATTTT
j_call: TRBJ2-7; clone_size: NA; d_call: NA; v_call: TRBV12-3/TRBV12-4; cdr3_aa: CASNQGSSYEQYF; cdr3_nt: TGTGCCAGCAATCAGGGAAGCTCCTACGAGCAGTACTTC
j_call: TRBJ2-3; clone_size: NA; d_call: NA; v_call: TRBV10-3; cdr3_aa: CAISESGGPGTDTQYF; cdr3_nt: TGTGCCATCAGTGAGTCGGGGGGTCCAGGCACAGATACGCAGTATTTT
j_call: TRBJ1-5; clone_size: many; d_call: NA; v_call: TRBV5-5; cdr3_aa: CASSLVGGNQPQHF; cdr3_nt: TGTGCCAGCAGCTTGGTGGGGGGCAATCAGCCCCAGCATTTT
j_call: TRBJ2-7; clone_size: many; d_call: NA; v_call: TRBV20-1; cdr3_aa: CSVLGDTYEQYF; cdr3_nt: TGCAGCGTCTTGGGGGACACCTACGAGCAGTACTTC
j_call: TRBJ2-1; clone_size: many; d_call: TRBD2; v_call: TRBV4-3; cdr3_aa: CASSQEQAGGPYNEQFF; cdr3_nt: TGCGCCAGCAGCCAAGAACAAGCGGGAGGGCCTTACAATGAGCAGTTCTTC
j_call: TRBJ2-7; clone_size: NA; d_call: NA; v_call: TRBV5-1; cdr3_aa: CASQGGYPLYEQYF; cdr3_nt: TGCGCCAGCCAGGGGGGATACCCTCTCTACGAGCAGTACTTC
j_call: TRBJ2-5; clone_size: NA; d_call: NA; v_call: TRBV20-1; cdr3_aa: CSARDGGKGRETQYF; cdr3_nt: TGCAGTGCTAGAGATGGAGGGAAAGGGCGGGAGACCCAGTACTTC
j_call: TRBJ2-1; clone_size: many; d_call: TRBD2; v_call: TRBV7-9; cdr3_aa: CASRRAGGSYNEQFF; cdr3_nt: TGTGCCAGCAGAAGGGCGGGAGGCTCCTACAATGAGCAGTTCTTC
j_call: TRBJ2-2; clone_size: many; d_call: NA; v_call: TRBV20-1; cdr3_aa: CSASKATNTGELFF; cdr3_nt: TGCAGTGCTAGTAAAGCGACGAACACCGGGGAGCTGTTTTTT
j_call: TRBJ2-3; clone_size: many; d_call: NA; v_call: TRBV29-1; cdr3_aa: CSSSGRGTDTQYF; cdr3_nt: TGCAGCAGTTCGGGGCGGGGCACAGATACGCAGTATTTT
j_call: TRBJ2-1; clone_size: many; d_call: NA; v_call: TRBV5-1; cdr3_aa: CASSLPTRDEQFF; cdr3_nt: TGCGCCAGCAGCTTGCCGACGCGGGATGAGCAGTTCTTC
j_call: TRBJ2-5; clone_size: few; d_call: NA; v_call: TRBV20-1; cdr3_aa: CSARRTRLGETQYF; cdr3_nt: TGCAGTGCTAGACGTACAAGGCTGGGGGAGACCCAGTACTTC
j_call: TRBJ2-7; clone_size: NA; d_call: NA; v_call: TRBV7-6; cdr3_aa: CASSLDEESSEQYF; cdr3_nt: TGTGCCAGCAGCTTAGATGAGGAGAGCTCCGAGCAGTACTTC
j_call: TRBJ2-7; clone_size: once; d_call: NA; v_call: TRBV29-1; cdr3_aa: CSVRDWDYEQYF; cdr3_nt: TGCAGCGTAAGGGACTGGGACTACGAGCAGTACTTC
j_call: TRBJ2-7; clone_size: few; d_call: TRBD2; v_call: TRBV6-5; cdr3_aa: CASSYRTSRDYEQYF; cdr3_nt: TGTGCCAGCAGTTACCGGACTAGTCGTGACTACGAGCAGTACTTC
j_call: TRBJ1-1; clone_size: many; d_call: TRBD1; v_call: TRBV3-1; cdr3_aa: CASSQARTGLNTEAFF; cdr3_nt: TGTGCCAGCAGCCAAGCTAGGACAGGATTGAACACTGAAGCTTTCTTT
j_call: TRBJ2-3; clone_size: many; d_call: TRBD2; v_call: TRBV5-8; cdr3_aa: CASERDPADTQYF; cdr3_nt: TGTGCCAGCGAGCGGGACCCTGCAGATACGCAGTATTTT
j_call: TRBJ1-5; clone_size: many; d_call: NA; v_call: TRBV28; cdr3_aa: CASRSPGTQNQPQHF; cdr3_nt: TGTGCCAGCAGATCCCCCGGGACACAAAATCAGCCCCAGCATTTT
j_call: TRBJ2-1; clone_size: many; d_call: NA; v_call: TRBV27; cdr3_aa: CASSLRSNEQFF; cdr3_nt: TGTGCCAGCAGTTTACGGTCCAATGAGCAGTTCTTC
j_call: TRBJ2-2; clone_size: many; d_call: NA; v_call: TRBV20-1; cdr3_aa: CSASRGAGELFF; cdr3_nt: TGCAGTGCTTCTAGGGGTGCCGGGGAGCTGTTTTTT
j_call: TRBJ2-7; clone_size: NA; d_call: TRBD2; v_call: TRBV20-1; cdr3_aa: CSAKTGTSGRFNEQYF; cdr3_nt: TGCAGTGCAAAGACCGGGACTAGCGGGAGGTTCAACGAGCAGTACTTC
j_call: TRBJ1-1; clone_size: many; d_call: TRBD1; v_call: TRBV6-1; cdr3_aa: CASSLRRGARNTEAFF; cdr3_nt: TGTGCCAGCAGTCTCCGCAGGGGGGCTCGGAACACTGAAGCTTTCTTT
j_call: TRBJ1-2; clone_size: many; d_call: NA; v_call: TRBV20-1; cdr3_aa: CSARVPGSYGYTF; cdr3_nt: TGCAGTGCTAGAGTTCCGGGGAGTTATGGCTACACCTTC
j_call: TRBJ2-7; clone_size: many; d_call: NA; v_call: TRBV9; cdr3_aa: CASSVAVGGDEQYF; cdr3_nt: TGTGCCAGCAGCGTAGCTGTTGGAGGGGACGAGCAGTACTTC
j_call: TRBJ1-1; clone_size: NA; d_call: NA; v_call: TRBV5-5; cdr3_aa: CASIITVGTEAFF; cdr3_nt: TGTGCCAGCATCATTACGGTGGGGACTGAAGCTTTCTTT
j_call: TRBJ2-7; clone_size: many; d_call: NA; v_call: TRBV6-6; cdr3_aa: CASTTHYEQYF; cdr3_nt: TGTGCCAGCACCACTCACTACGAGCAGTACTTC
j_call: TRBJ2-2; clone_size: NA; d_call: NA; v_call: TRBV25-1; cdr3_aa: CASSETPGRDGELFF; cdr3_nt: TGTGCCAGCAGTGAAACCCCAGGGCGGGACGGGGAGCTGTTTTTT
j_call: TRBJ2-3; clone_size: NA; d_call: TRBD2; v_call: TRBV3-1; cdr3_aa: CASSFGGRALTDTQYF; cdr3_nt: TGTGCCAGCAGCTTTGGCGGGAGGGCCCTCACAGATACGCAGTATTTT
j_call: TRBJ2-7; clone_size: NA; d_call: NA; v_call: TRBV9; cdr3_aa: CASSVDPGFSYEQYF; cdr3_nt: TGTGCCAGCAGCGTAGACCCGGGGTTTTCCTACGAGCAGTACTTC
j_call: TRBJ2-2; clone_size: many; d_call: TRBD1; v_call: TRBV5-1; cdr3_aa: CASSLGQGYTGELFF; cdr3_nt: TGCGCCAGCAGCTTGGGACAGGGTTACACCGGGGAGCTGTTTTTT
j_call: TRBJ2-5; clone_size: few; d_call: TRBD2; v_call: TRBV5-6; cdr3_aa: CASSSETSGRKTQYF; cdr3_nt: TGTGCCAGCAGCTCGGAGACTAGCGGGAGAAAGACCCAGTACTTC
j_call: TRBJ2-2; clone_size: NA; d_call: TRBD1; v_call: TRBV5-1; cdr3_aa: CASSLGQGDTGELFF; cdr3_nt: TGCGCCAGCAGCTTGGGACAGGGGGACACCGGGGAGCTGTTTTTT
j_call: TRBJ2-7; clone_size: NA; d_call: TRBD1; v_call: TRBV12-3/TRBV12-4; cdr3_aa: CASSPRDRAYEQYF; cdr3_nt: TGTGCCAGCAGTCCCCGGGACAGGGCGTACGAGCAGTACTTC
j_call: TRBJ2-5; clone_size: few; d_call: NA; v_call: TRBV20-1; cdr3_aa: CSATDRRPPKTQYF; cdr3_nt: TGCAGTGCTACTGACCGCCGACCCCCGAAGACCCAGTACTTC
j_call: TRBJ1-2; clone_size: NA; d_call: TRBD1; v_call: TRBV6-1; cdr3_aa: CASSPGQGLSYGYTF; cdr3_nt: TGTGCCAGCAGTCCCGGACAGGGTCTTAGTTATGGCTACACCTTC
j_call: TRBJ2-7; clone_size: NA; d_call: NA; v_call: TRBV29-1; cdr3_aa: CSVGHATYEQYF; cdr3_nt: TGCAGCGTTGGGCACGCCACCTACGAGCAGTACTTC
j_call: TRBJ2-3; clone_size: many; d_call: NA; v_call: TRBV10-3; cdr3_aa: CAISERGSTDTQYF; cdr3_nt: TGTGCCATCAGTGAGCGGGGAAGCACAGATACGCAGTATTTT
j_call: TRBJ1-6; clone_size: few; d_call: TRBD1; v_call: TRBV20-1; cdr3_aa: CSAKQGVNNSPLHF; cdr3_nt: TGCAGTGCCAAACAGGGGGTAAATAATTCACCCCTCCACTTT
j_call: TRBJ1-4; clone_size: few; d_call: TRBD1; v_call: TRBV3-1; cdr3_aa: CASRHSNSLRQGEFGEKLFF; cdr3_nt: TGTGCCAGCAGACACAGCAATTCATTGAGACAGGGGGAATTTGGTGAAAAACTGTTTTTT
j_call: TRBJ2-1; clone_size: many; d_call: NA; v_call: TRBV20-1; cdr3_aa: CSASKGSSYNEQFF; cdr3_nt: TGCAGTGCTAGCAAGGGTAGCTCCTACAATGAGCAGTTCTTC
j_call: TRBJ2-7; clone_size: many; d_call: NA; v_call: TRBV5-1; cdr3_aa: CASSRIDGQGYEQYF; cdr3_nt: TGCGCCAGCAGCAGGATCGACGGGCAGGGCTACGAGCAGTACTTC
j_call: TRBJ2-3; clone_size: many; d_call: TRBD2; v_call: TRBV7-9; cdr3_aa: CASSLGLAGGSSDTQYF; cdr3_nt: TGTGCCAGCAGCCTGGGACTAGCGGGAGGATCCTCGGATACGCAGTATTTT
j_call: TRBJ1-4; clone_size: NA; d_call: NA; v_call: TRBV20-1; cdr3_aa: CSARWDYEKLFF; cdr3_nt: TGCAGTGCCCGATGGGATTATGAAAAACTGTTTTTT
j_call: TRBJ2-3; clone_size: NA; d_call: NA; v_call: TRBV7-2; cdr3_aa: CASSTGFGNTQYF; cdr3_nt: TGTGCCAGCAGCACAGGGTTTGGGAATACGCAGTATTTT
j_call: TRBJ2-7; clone_size: NA; d_call: TRBD1; v_call: TRBV27; cdr3_aa: CASSFLTGGTEQYF; cdr3_nt: TGTGCCAGCAGTTTTTTGACAGGGGGCACCGAGCAGTACTTC